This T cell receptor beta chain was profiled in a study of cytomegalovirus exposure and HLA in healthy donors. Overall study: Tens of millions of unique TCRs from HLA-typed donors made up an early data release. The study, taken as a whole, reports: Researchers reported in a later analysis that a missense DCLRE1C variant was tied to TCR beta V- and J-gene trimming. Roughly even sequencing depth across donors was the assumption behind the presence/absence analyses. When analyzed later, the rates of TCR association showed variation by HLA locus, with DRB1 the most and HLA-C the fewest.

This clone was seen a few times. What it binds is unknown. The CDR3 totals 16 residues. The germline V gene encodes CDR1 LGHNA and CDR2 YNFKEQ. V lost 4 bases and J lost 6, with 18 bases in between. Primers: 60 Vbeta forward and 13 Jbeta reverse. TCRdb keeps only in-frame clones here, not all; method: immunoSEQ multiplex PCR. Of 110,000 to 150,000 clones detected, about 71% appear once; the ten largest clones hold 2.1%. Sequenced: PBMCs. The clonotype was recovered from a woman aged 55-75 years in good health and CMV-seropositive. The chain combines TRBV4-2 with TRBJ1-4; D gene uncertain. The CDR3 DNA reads TGTGCCAGCAGCCCAGAGGTCAGGTCTGTGCATGAAAAACTGTTTTTT. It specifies CASSPEVRSVHEKLFF.